This T cell receptor (beta chain) was observed in a study of T-cell memory formation after mild COVID-19. TCRdb reprocessed the 5' RACE reads via MiXCR and lists one record per CDR3 protein. Counted here are a few hundred thousand distinct CDR3 sequences, 14% occurring once; the ten biggest clones make up around a fifth. The germline V and J ends were trimmed by 4 bases and 0 bases, with 10 bases remaining between them. Germline lookup yields CDR1 SGHDT and CDR2 YYEEEE. The CDR3 spans 14 residues. This chain connects TRBV5-6 to TRBJ1-1, with a possible D match to TRBD1 (5 bases). Input material: PBMCs or a T cell subset sorted from them (not recorded which). This receptor was taken from a man between 18 and 29 years old who had mild COVID-19 (a few samples of this study predate the infection). Cell type and time point are not known. CDR3 bases: TGTGCCAGCAGCCCATTGACAGTGAACACTGAAGCTTTCTTT. Translating gives CASSPLTVNTEAFF.